This T cell receptor beta chain was sequenced for a study of early T cells in non-severe SARS-CoV-2 infection. Study-wide background: Sequencing was performed on bulk RNA from unsorted whole blood, leaving chains unpaired.

This clonotype was counted at least ten times. Its specificity is unknown. The study's findings and limits: Matching against VDJdb likely underestimated virus-specific expansions, favoring anti-spike CD8.

The CDR3 totals 15 residues. Trimming took off 3 bases at V and 0 bases at J, with 8 bases between the two ends. The germline CDR1 and CDR2 sequences are KGHDR and SFDVKD. The TCR library protocol attached unique molecular identifiers to the individual cDNA molecules. TCRdb ran MiXCR on the 5' RACE reads and lists one entry per CDR3 protein. The table has more than 90,000 distinct CDR3 sequences, approximately 13% seen once; the top ten hold about 2%. This sequence was found in an adult who was a healthcare worker with PCR-confirmed SARS-CoV-2 infection or an uninfected control (not recorded which). The genes are TRBV24-1 and TRBJ2-4; D is possibly TRBD2 (6 bases). The sample was whole blood. CDR3 sequence reads: CATSDGEVAKNIQYF. The CDR3 DNA follows: TGTGCCACCAGTGATGGGGAGGTAGCCAAAAACATTCAGTACTTC.